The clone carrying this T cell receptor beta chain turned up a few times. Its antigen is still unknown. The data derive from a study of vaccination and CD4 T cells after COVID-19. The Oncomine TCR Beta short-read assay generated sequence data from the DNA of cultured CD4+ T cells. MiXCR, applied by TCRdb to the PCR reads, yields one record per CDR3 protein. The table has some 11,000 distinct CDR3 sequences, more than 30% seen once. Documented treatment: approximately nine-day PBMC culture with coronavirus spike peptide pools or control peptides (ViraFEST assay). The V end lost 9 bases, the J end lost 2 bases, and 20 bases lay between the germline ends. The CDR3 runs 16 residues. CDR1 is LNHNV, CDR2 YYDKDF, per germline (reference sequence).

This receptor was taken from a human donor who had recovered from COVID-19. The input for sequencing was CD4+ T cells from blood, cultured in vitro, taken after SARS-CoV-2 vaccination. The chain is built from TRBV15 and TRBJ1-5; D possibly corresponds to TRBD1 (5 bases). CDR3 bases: TGTGCCACACGGGACCGAAAGGCTGGTGGCAATCAGCCCCAGCATTTT. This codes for CATRDRKAGGNQPQHF.